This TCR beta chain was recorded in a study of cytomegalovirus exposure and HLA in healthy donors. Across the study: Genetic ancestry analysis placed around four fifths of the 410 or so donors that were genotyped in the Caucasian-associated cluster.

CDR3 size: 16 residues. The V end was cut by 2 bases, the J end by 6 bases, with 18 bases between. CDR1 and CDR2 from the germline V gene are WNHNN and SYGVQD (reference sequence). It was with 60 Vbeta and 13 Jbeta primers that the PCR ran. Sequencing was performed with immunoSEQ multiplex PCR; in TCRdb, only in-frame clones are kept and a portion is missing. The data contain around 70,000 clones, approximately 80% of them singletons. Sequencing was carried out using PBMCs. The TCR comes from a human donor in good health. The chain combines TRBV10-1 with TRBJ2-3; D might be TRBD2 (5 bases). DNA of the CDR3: TGCGCCAGCAGTGAGAAGTCGCGGGTTCTCGGGGATACGCAGTATTTT. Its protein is CASSEKSRVLGDTQYF.